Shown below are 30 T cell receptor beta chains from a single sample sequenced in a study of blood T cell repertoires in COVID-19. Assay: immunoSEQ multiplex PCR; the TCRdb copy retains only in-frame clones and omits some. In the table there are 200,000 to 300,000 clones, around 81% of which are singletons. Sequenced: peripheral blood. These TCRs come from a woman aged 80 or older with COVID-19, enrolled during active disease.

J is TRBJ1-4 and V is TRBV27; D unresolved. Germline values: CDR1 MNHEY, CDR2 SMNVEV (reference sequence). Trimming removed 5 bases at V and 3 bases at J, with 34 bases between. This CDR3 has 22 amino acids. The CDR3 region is CASSPQLYRTPRIAAANEKLFF. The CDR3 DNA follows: TGTGCCAGCAGTCCCCAATTATATCGGACTCCCCGGATCGCGGCAGCTAATGAAAAACTGTTTTTT.

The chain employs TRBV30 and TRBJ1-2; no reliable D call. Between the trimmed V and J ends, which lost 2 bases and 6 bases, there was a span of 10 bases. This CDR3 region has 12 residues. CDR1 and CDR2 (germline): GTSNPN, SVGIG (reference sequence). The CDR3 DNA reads TGTGCCTGGAGTACCCGCAACAATGGCTACACCTTC. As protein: CAWSTRNNGYTF.

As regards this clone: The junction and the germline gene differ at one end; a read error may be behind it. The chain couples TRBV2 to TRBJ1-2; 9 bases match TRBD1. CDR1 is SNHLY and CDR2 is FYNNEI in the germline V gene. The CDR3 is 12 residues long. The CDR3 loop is CASSLRDRDRTF. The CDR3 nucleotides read TGTGCCAGCAGTCTCCGGGACAGGGACCGGACGTTC.

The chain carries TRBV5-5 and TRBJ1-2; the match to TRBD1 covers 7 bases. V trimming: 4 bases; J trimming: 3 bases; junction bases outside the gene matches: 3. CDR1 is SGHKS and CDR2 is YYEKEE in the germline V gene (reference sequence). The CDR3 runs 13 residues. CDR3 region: CASSHGTDYGYTF. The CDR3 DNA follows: TGTGCCAGCAGCCACGGGACAGACTATGGCTACACCTTC.

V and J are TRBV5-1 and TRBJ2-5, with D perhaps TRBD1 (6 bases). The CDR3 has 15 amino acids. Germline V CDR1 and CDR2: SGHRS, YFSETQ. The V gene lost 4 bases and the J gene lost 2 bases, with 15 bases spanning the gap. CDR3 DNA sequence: TGCGCCAGCAGCCCAGCTACAGGGCAGCAAGAGACCCAGTACTTC. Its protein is CASSPATGQQETQYF. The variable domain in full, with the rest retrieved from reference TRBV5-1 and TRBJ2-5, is KAGVTQTPRYLIKTRGQQVTLSCSPISGHRSVSWYQQTPGQGLQFLFEYFSETQRNKGNFPGRFSGRQFSNSRSEMNVSTLELGDSALYLCASSPATGQQETQYFGPGTRLLVL.

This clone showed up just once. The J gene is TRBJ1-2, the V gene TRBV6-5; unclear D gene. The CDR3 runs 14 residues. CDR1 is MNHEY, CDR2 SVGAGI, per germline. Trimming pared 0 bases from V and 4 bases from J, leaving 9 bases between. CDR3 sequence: CASSYSRVFYGYTF. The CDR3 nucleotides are TGTGCCAGCAGTTACTCGAGGGTTTTCTATGGCTACACCTTC.

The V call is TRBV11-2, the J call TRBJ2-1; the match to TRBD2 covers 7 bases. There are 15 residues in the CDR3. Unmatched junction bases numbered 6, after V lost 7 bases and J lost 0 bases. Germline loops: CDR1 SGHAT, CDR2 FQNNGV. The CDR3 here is CASTHGGGSYNEQFF. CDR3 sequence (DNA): TGTGCCAGCACTCATGGGGGGGGCTCCTACAATGAGCAGTTCTTC.

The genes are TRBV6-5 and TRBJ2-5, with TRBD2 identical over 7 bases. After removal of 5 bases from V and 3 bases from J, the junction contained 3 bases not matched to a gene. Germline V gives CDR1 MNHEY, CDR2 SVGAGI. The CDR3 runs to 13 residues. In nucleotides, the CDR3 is TGTGCCAGCAGTCAACGGGGGGAAGAGACCCAGTACTTC. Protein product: CASSQRGEETQYF.

Here the CDR3 reads CASSPETGYTEAFF. In nucleotides, the CDR3 is TGTGCCAGCTCACCAGAGACAGGGTACACTGAAGCTTTCTTT. V gene TRBV18 combines with J gene TRBJ1-1, with 7 positions matching TRBD1. This CDR3 contains 14 residues. The germline CDR1 and CDR2 sequences are KGHSH and LQKENI. The junction had 3 bases not matched to a gene; V was cut back by 2 bases and J by 3 bases.

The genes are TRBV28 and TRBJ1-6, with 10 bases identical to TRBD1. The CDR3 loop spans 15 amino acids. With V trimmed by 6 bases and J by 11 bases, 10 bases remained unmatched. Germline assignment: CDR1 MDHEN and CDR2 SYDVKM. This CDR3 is CASRPPGQGRTPLHF. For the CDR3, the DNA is TGTGCCAGCAGGCCGCCGGGACAGGGGAGGACACCCCTCCACTTT.

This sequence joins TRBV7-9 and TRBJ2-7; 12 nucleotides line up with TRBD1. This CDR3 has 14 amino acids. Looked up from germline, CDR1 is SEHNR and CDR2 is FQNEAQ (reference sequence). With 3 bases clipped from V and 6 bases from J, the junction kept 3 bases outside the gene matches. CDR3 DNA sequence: TGTGCCAGCAGCTTCCCGGGACAGGGGGCCGAGCAGTACTTC. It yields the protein CASSFPGQGAEQYF.

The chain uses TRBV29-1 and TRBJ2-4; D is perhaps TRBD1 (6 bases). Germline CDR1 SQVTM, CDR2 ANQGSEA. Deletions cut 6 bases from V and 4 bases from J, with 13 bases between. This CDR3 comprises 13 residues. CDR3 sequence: CSVSRDTKNIQYF. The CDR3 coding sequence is TGCAGCGTCTCCCGGGACACTAAAAACATTCAGTACTTC.

The DNA for the CDR3 is TGTGCCAGCAGCCTGCCGCTAGCGGGGGGCGGAGATACGCAGTATTTT. Its protein is CASSLPLAGGGDTQYF. The V call is TRBV6-6, the J call TRBJ2-3; 11 bases agree with TRBD2. This CDR3 is 16 amino acids long. Trimming removed 6 bases from V and 5 bases from J; junction bases left unmatched: 10. Germline V gene data show CDR1 as MNHNY and CDR2 as SVGAGI (reference sequence).

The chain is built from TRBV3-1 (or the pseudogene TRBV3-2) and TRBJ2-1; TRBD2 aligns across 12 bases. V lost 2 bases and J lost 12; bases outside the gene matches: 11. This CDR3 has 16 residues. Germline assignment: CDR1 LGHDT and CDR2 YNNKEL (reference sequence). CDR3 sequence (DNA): TGTGCCAGCAGCCAACTAGCGGGAGGGACGTTAGGGAGGCAGTTCTTC. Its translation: CASSQLAGGTLGRQFF.

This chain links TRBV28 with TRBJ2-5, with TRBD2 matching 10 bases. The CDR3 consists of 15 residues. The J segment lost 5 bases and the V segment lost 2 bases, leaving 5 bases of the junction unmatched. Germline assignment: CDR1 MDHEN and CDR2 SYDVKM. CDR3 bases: TGTGCCAGCAGTTTAGGCCTAGCGGGAGTTGAGACCCAGTACTTC. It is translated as CASSLGLAGVETQYF.

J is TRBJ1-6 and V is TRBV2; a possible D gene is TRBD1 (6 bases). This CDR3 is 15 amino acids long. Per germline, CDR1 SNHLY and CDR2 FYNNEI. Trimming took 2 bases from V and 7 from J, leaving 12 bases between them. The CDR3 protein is CASSERDTRNSPLHF. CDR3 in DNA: TGTGCCAGCAGTGAAAGGGACACCAGGAATTCACCCCTCCACTTT.

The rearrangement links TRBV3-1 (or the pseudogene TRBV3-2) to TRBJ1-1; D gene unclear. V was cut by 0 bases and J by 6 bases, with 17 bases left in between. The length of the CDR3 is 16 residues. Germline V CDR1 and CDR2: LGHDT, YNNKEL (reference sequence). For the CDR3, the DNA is TGTGCCAGCAGCCAAGATGGTCCTGGCCTCGGGGCTGAAGCTTTCTTT. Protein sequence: CASSQDGPGLGAEAFF.

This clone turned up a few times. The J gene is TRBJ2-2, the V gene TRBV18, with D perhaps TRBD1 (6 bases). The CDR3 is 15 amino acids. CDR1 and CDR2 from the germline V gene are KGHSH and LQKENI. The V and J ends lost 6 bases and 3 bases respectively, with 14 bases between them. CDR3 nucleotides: TGTGCCAGCTCGAGCAGGGGACCGGACACCGGGGAGCTGTTTTTT. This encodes CASSSRGPDTGELFF.

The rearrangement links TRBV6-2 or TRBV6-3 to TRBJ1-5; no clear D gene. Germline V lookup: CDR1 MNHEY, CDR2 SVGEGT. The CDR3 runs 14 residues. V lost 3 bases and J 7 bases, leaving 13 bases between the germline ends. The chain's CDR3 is CASSYNRVAQPQHF. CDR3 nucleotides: TGTGCCAGCAGTTATAACCGTGTTGCGCAGCCCCAGCATTTT.

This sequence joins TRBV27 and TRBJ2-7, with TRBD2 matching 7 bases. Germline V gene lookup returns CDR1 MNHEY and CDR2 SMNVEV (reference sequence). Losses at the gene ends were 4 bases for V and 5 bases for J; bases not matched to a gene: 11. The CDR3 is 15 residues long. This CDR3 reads CASSSLGAGQDEQYF. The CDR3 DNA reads TGTGCCAGCAGTTCCCTAGGAGCGGGGCAAGACGAGCAGTACTTC.

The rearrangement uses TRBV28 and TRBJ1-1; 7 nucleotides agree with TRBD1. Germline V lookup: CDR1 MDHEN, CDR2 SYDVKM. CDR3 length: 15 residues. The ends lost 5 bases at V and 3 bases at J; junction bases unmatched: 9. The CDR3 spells CASSARQGRYTEAFF. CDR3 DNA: TGTGCCAGCAGTGCCAGACAGGGAAGGTACACTGAAGCTTTCTTT.

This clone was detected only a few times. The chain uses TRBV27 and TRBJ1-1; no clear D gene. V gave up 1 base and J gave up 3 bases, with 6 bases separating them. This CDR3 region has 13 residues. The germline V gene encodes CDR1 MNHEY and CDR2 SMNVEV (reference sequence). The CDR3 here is CASSLYEDTEAFF. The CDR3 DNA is TGTGCCAGCAGTTTATATGAGGACACTGAAGCTTTCTTT.

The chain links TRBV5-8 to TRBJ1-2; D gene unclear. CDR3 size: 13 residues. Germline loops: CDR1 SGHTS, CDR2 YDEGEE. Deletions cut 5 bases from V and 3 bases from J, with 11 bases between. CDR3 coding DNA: TGTGCCAGCAGACAACAGCTTTACTATGGCTACACCTTC. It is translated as CASRQQLYYGYTF.

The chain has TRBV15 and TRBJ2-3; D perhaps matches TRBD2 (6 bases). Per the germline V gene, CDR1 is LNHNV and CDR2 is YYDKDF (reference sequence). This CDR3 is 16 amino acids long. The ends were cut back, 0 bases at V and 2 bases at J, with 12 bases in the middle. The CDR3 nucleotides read TGTGCCACCAGCAGAGACGGGACTCCCAACACAGATACGCAGTATTTT. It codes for CATSRDGTPNTDTQYF.

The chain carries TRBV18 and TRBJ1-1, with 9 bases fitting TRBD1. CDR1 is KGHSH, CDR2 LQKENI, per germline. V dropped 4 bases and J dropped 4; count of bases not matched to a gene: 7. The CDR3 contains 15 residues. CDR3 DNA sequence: TGTGCCAGCTCACGGGAACAGGGGGCTGGCACTGAAGCTTTCTTT. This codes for CASSREQGAGTEAFF.

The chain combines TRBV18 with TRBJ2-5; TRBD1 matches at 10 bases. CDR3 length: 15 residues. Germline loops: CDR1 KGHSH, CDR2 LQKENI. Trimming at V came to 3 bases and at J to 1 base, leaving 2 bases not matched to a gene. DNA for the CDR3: TGTGCCAGCTCACCCCGGACAGGGGGCCAAGAGACCCAGTACTTC. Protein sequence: CASSPRTGGQETQYF.

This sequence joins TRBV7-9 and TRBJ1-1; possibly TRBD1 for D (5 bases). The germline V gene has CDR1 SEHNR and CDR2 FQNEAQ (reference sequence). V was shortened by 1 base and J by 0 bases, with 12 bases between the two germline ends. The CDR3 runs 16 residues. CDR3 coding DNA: TGTGCCAGCAGCTTAGTCAAGGGGTCCATGAACACTGAAGCTTTCTTT. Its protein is CASSLVKGSMNTEAFF.

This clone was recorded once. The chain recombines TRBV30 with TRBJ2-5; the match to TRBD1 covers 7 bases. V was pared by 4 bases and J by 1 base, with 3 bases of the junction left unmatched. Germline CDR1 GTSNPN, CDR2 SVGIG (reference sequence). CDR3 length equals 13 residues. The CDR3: CAWTGGSQETQYF. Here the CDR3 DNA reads TGTGCCTGGACAGGGGGAAGCCAAGAGACCCAGTACTTC. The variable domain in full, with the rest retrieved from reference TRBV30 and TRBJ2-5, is SQTIHQWPATLVQPVGSPLSLECTVEGTSNPNLYWYRQAAGRGLQLLFYSVGIGQISSEVPQNLSASRPQDRQFILSSKKLLLSDSGFYLCAWTGGSQETQYFGPGTRLLVL.

The CDR3 region is CAWTLQGGYGYTF. As DNA, the CDR3 is TGTGCCTGGACCCTACAGGGGGGCTATGGCTACACCTTC. The chain links TRBV30 to TRBJ1-2, with 8 nucleotides matching TRBD1. Germline values: CDR1 GTSNPN, CDR2 SVGIG (reference sequence). The CDR3 is made up of 13 amino acids. Trimming removed 4 bases from V and 4 bases from J; junction bases left unmatched: 5.

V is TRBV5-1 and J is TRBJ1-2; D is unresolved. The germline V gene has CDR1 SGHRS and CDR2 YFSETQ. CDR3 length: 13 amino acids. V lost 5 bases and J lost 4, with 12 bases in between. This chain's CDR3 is CASRPSAGYGYTF. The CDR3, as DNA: TGCGCCAGCAGGCCATCTGCCGGCTATGGCTACACCTTC.